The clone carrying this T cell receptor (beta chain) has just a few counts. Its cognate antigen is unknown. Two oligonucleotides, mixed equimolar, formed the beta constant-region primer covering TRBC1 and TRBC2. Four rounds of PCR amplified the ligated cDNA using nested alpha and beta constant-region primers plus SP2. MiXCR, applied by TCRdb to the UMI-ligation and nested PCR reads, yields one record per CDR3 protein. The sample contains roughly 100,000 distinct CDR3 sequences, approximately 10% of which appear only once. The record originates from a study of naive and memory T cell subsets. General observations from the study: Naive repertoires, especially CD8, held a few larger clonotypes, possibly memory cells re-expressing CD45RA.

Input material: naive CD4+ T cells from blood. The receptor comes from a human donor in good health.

The CDR3 loop is CASSQWANTDTQYF. DNA of the CDR3: TGTGCCAGCAGCCAATGGGCAAACACAGATACGCAGTATTTT. This chain joins TRBV3-1 and TRBJ2-3; no reliable D call. The V end was cut by 2 bases, the J end by 2 bases, with 8 bases between. The germline gives CDR1 LGHDT, CDR2 YNNKEL (reference sequence). The CDR3 contains 14 residues.